The 27 T cell receptor beta chains reported below all come from one sample, sequenced in a study of CD8+ T cells in alopecia areata. RNA was extracted and reverse transcribed into cDNA as the sequencing template. Here immunoSEQ multiplex PCR was the method, and the copy in TCRdb shows in-frame clones only, minus some. The table lists about 70,000 clones, 45% to 55% of them singletons. The material sequenced was CD8+ T cells sorted from blood, taken at week 0. These receptors all stem from a human donor with alopecia areata.

A few counts support this clone. The chain combines TRBV7-9 with TRBJ1-4; 10 nucleotides line up with TRBD1. The length of the CDR3 is 18 residues. With V trimmed by 5 bases and J by 8 bases, 17 bases remained unmatched. CDR1 is SEHNR and CDR2 is FQNEAQ in the germline V gene (reference sequence). The CDR3 region is CASSPLGGTGDGPEKLFF. The CDR3 DNA follows: TGTGCCAGCAGCCCCCTCGGAGGGACAGGGGATGGACCGGAAAAACTGTTTTTT.

This clone was observed a few times. The rearrangement links TRBV9 to TRBJ2-5; D is perhaps TRBD1 (6 bases). Deletions cut 0 bases from V and 5 bases from J, with 11 bases between. Germline assignment: CDR1 SGDLS and CDR2 YYNGEE. The CDR3 loop spans 14 amino acids. Here the CDR3 reads CASSVDRAWETQYF. CDR3 bases: TGTGCCAGCAGCGTAGACAGGGCTTGGGAGACCCAGTACTTC.

This clone was counted only a few times. The rearrangement uses TRBV19 and TRBJ2-1; TRBD2 matches at 9 bases. V shed 5 bases and J 4 bases; nucleotides not matched to a gene: 6. The germline CDR1 and CDR2 sequences are LNHDA and SQIVND (reference sequence). This CDR3 has 15 amino acids. The CDR3 loop is CASSFRLAEYNEQFF. The CDR3 DNA is TGTGCCAGTAGTTTTAGACTAGCGGAGTACAATGAGCAGTTCTTC.

Here the CDR3 DNA reads TGTGCCAGCAGCTTAACCGGTCAGGGCAATGAGCAGTTCTTC. Residues: CASSLTGQGNEQFF. The V call is TRBV7-9, the J call TRBJ2-1; weak D call: TRBD1 (5 bases). Trimming stripped 2 bases from V and 6 bases from J, with 11 bases between. Germline V gene data show CDR1 as SEHNR and CDR2 as FQNEAQ (reference sequence). CDR3 size: 14 residues.

This clone was observed a handful of times. V usage is TRBV29-1 and J usage is TRBJ2-2, with no clear D. CDR1 and CDR2 from the germline V gene are SQVTM and ANQGSEA. This CDR3 is built from 11 residues. With 5 bases removed from V and 2 bases from J, the gap between germline ends came to 3 bases. The CDR3 coding sequence is TGCAGCGTTCATAACACCGGGGAGCTGTTTTTT. Amino acids: CSVHNTGELFF.

This clone was found a few times. The DNA of the CDR3 is TGTGCCAGCAGCCCAGAGCAGTTCTTC. It translates to CASSPEQFF. The chain couples TRBV11-2 to TRBJ2-1; D unresolved. This CDR3 has 9 amino acids. Germline V gene lookup returns CDR1 SGHAT and CDR2 FQNNGV. Trimming stripped 5 bases from V and 10 bases from J, with 3 bases between.

This clone has a handful of counts. V gene TRBV11-2 combines with J gene TRBJ2-3; 13 positions agree with TRBD2. Germline-derived CDR1 and CDR2 are SGHAT and FQNNGV. This CDR3 is 16 amino acids long. Trimming at V came to 4 bases and at J to 6 bases, leaving 7 bases not matched to a gene. The CDR3 protein is CASSYGLAGVRDTQYF. The CDR3 bases are TGTGCCAGCAGCTACGGACTAGCGGGAGTGAGGGATACGCAGTATTTT.

V is TRBV7-9 and J is TRBJ2-2; D might be TRBD2 (5 bases). Per the germline V gene, CDR1 is SEHNR and CDR2 is FQNEAQ (reference sequence). Trimming removed 6 bases at V and 5 bases at J, with 19 bases between. This CDR3 is built from 16 residues. The CDR3 DNA follows: TGTGCCAGCAGTAGCATGAGGAGCCGGGGAACCGGGGAGCTGTTTTTT. Amino acids: CASSSMRSRGTGELFF.

This chain uses TRBV6-5 with TRBJ1-4; D may be TRBD1 (5 bases). The CDR3 extends over 13 amino acids. The germline V gene encodes CDR1 MNHEY and CDR2 SVGAGI. V was trimmed by 4 bases and J by 8 bases, leaving 11 bases between them. In nucleotides, the CDR3 is TGTGCCAGCAGTTTGACAGAATCAGAAAAACTGTTTTTT. This sequence encodes CASSLTESEKLFF.

The chain is built from TRBV23-1 and TRBJ2-2; no reliable D call. TRBV23-1 is filed as an ORF, its function uncertain. This CDR3 is built from 13 residues. V lost 1 base and J lost 7, with 7 bases in between. The CDR3 region is CASSQWANGELFF. CDR3 coding DNA: TGCGCCAGCAGTCAATGGGCTAACGGGGAGCTGTTTTTT.

The J gene is TRBJ2-7, the V gene TRBV27, with TRBD1 matching 10 bases. The J segment lost 2 bases and the V segment lost 6 bases, leaving 4 bases of the junction unmatched. This CDR3 has 14 amino acids. Germline loops: CDR1 MNHEY, CDR2 SMNVEV (reference sequence). The CDR3 reads CASSRDRGTYEQYF. The CDR3 DNA sequence: TGTGCCAGCAGCAGGGACAGGGGTACCTACGAGCAGTACTTC.

This clone turned up a few times. The chain combines TRBV27 with TRBJ1-5; the match to TRBD1 covers 8 bases. Per the germline V gene, CDR1 is MNHEY and CDR2 is SMNVEV (reference sequence). This CDR3 contains 17 residues. V was clipped by 5 bases and J by 0 bases; unmatched bases: 9. The CDR3 bases are TGTGCCAGCAGTGCTACGACAGGGGATCTTAGCAATCAGCCCCAGCATTTT. This gives the protein CASSATTGDLSNQPQHF.

J is TRBJ2-3 and V is TRBV30; 12 bases fit TRBD2. J was trimmed by 3 bases and V by 6 bases; bases with no gene match: 4. The CDR3 loop spans 14 amino acids. The germline gives CDR1 GTSNPN, CDR2 SVGIG (reference sequence). The CDR3 here is CACTSGRTTDTQYF. CDR3 nucleotides: TGTGCCTGTACTAGCGGGAGGACGACAGATACGCAGTATTTT.

This clone was observed a few times. The rearrangement uses TRBV19 and TRBJ2-1, with D possibly TRBD2 on 6 matching bases. Germline loops: CDR1 LNHDA, CDR2 SQIVND (reference sequence). The V gene lost 9 bases and the J gene lost 1 base, with 13 bases spanning the gap. The CDR3 extends over 14 amino acids. The CDR3, as DNA: TGTGCCAGCGCTCTTAGCGGATCCTACAATGAGCAGTTCTTC. Amino acid sequence: CASALSGSYNEQFF.

In its sample, this clone was seen many times. This rearrangement joins TRBV19 to TRBJ1-5; unclear D gene. V was pared by 6 bases and J by 4 bases, with 10 bases between. There are 13 residues in the CDR3. In germline, CDR1 is LNHDA, CDR2 SQIVND (reference sequence). CDR3 loop: CASRPTINQPQHF. The CDR3 coding sequence is TGTGCCAGTAGACCAACGATTAATCAGCCCCAGCATTTT.

This clone is a singleton in its sample. The CDR3 sequence is CSVETPGGSGEKLFF. For the CDR3, the DNA is TGCAGCGTCGAAACCCCCGGTGGAAGCGGCGAAAAACTGTTTTTT. The chain links TRBV29-1 to TRBJ1-4; D not certain. V dropped 6 bases and J dropped 8 bases, with 22 bases sitting between them. The CDR3 has 15 amino acids. The germline V gene encodes CDR1 SQVTM and CDR2 ANQGSEA.

Notes on this clone: At the DNA level, this CDR3 is encoded by other sequences in the same sample as well. J is TRBJ2-7 and V is TRBV14; D is ambiguous. The CDR3 runs to 12 residues. The germline gives CDR1 SGHDN, CDR2 FVKESK. V lost 4 bases to trimming and J lost 3 bases, with 7 bases between them. CDR3 bases: TGTGCCAGCAGCCCAGGTGGCTACGAGCAGTACTTC. Translated: CASSPGGYEQYF.

The chain combines TRBV27 with TRBJ2-2; 11 nucleotides line up with TRBD2. This CDR3 has 18 amino acids. Germline CDR1 and CDR2: MNHEY and SMNVEV (reference sequence). V lost 3 bases and J lost 5; bases outside the gene matches: 11. The CDR3 sequence: CASSFLLAGGVGTGELFF. The DNA of the CDR3 is TGTGCCAGCAGTTTCCTCCTAGCGGGAGGAGTAGGGACCGGGGAGCTGTTTTTT.

This clone was detected only a few times. J is TRBJ2-1 and V is TRBV5-1; TRBD1 matches 7 bases. The length of the CDR3 is 16 residues. Trimming cost V 4 bases and J 0 bases; bases outside gene matches: 7. Per germline, CDR1 SGHRS and CDR2 YFSETQ. CDR3 nucleotides: TGCGCCAGCAGCCTAACAGGGGTCCTCTCCTACAATGAGCAGTTCTTC. It codes for CASSLTGVLSYNEQFF.

The chain employs TRBV4-1 and TRBJ1-1; D is undetermined. Germline V gene lookup returns CDR1 MGHRA and CDR2 YSYEKL. This CDR3 spans 14 amino acids. The V and J ends lost 0 bases and 11 bases respectively, with 16 bases between them. The CDR3 here is CASSQDIGPVGAFF. CDR3 DNA sequence: TGCGCCAGCAGCCAAGATATCGGCCCCGTGGGGGCTTTCTTT.

The chain recombines TRBV30 with TRBJ2-1; weak D call: TRBD2 (6 bases). The CDR3 length is 15 residues. With 3 bases removed from V and 0 bases from J, the gap between germline ends came to 12 bases. Germline CDR1 and CDR2: GTSNPN and SVGIG (reference sequence). The CDR3 bases are TGTGCCTGGAGAGACCGGGACTCCTCCTACAATGAGCAGTTCTTC. Translation gives CAWRDRDSSYNEQFF.

The rearrangement joins TRBV5-1 to TRBJ2-7, with D tentatively TRBD1 (6 bases). The germline V gene has CDR1 SGHRS and CDR2 YFSETQ. The ends were cut back, 4 bases at V and 4 bases at J, with 12 bases in the middle. CDR3 length: 13 residues. The CDR3 DNA reads as TGCGCCAGCAGCCTCCTACAGGGTTACGAGCAGTACTTC. It translates to CASSLLQGYEQYF.

The J gene is TRBJ1-2, the V gene TRBV29-1; 9 bases are shared with TRBD1. The CDR3 extends over 15 amino acids. Germline V CDR1 and CDR2: SQVTM, ANQGSEA. With 2 bases clipped from V and 4 bases from J, the junction kept 8 bases outside the gene matches. The CDR3 DNA follows: TGCAGCGTTGAACTCCGGGACAGGGTGGGCTATGGCTACACCTTC. This gives the protein CSVELRDRVGYGYTF. Combining the CDR3 with reference TRBV29-1 and TRBJ1-2 gives the whole variable domain SAVISQKPSRDICQRGTSLTIQCQVDSQVTMMFWYRQQPGQSLTLIATANQGSEATYESGFVIDKFPISRPNLTFSTLTVSNMSPEDSSIYLCSVELRDRVGYGYTFGSGTRLTVV.

CDR3 in amino acids: CASSTDYPSYNEQFF. The CDR3, as DNA: TGTGCCTCATCCACTGACTATCCCTCCTACAATGAGCAGTTCTTC. The chain employs TRBV30 and TRBJ2-1; possible D gene TRBD2, 5 bases. The V end lost 7 bases, the J end lost 0 bases, and 16 bases lay between the germline ends. Germline V CDR1 and CDR2: GTSNPN, SVGIG (reference sequence). This CDR3 has 15 amino acids.

The rearrangement links TRBV15 to TRBJ2-5; the D gene is possibly TRBD2 (5 bases). The CDR3 loop spans 15 amino acids. The germline gives CDR1 LNHNV, CDR2 YYDKDF (reference sequence). The V and J ends lost 5 bases and 1 base respectively, with 14 bases between them. CDR3 protein: CATSPGVGGQETQYF. The CDR3 nucleotides are TGTGCCACCAGCCCCGGGGTAGGAGGCCAAGAGACCCAGTACTTC.

The rearrangement links TRBV7-2 to TRBJ2-7, with a possible D match to TRBD2 (5 bases). Trimming took 4 bases from V and 0 from J, leaving 10 bases between them. Germline V CDR1 and CDR2: SGHTA, FQGNSA. The CDR3 has 14 residues. CDR3 amino acids: CASSSRESSYEQYF. DNA of the CDR3: TGTGCCAGCAGCTCAAGGGAGAGCTCCTACGAGCAGTACTTC.

This chain connects TRBV9 to TRBJ2-1, with 9 bases matching TRBD2. Unmatched junction bases numbered 6, after V lost 4 bases and J lost 7 bases. Per germline, CDR1 SGDLS and CDR2 YYNGEE. This CDR3 has 14 residues. DNA for the CDR3: TGTGCCAGCAGCCCCCCTAGCGGGATAAATGAGCAGTTCTTC. This gives the protein CASSPPSGINEQFF. Full variable domain (missing parts from reference TRBV9 and TRBJ2-1): DSGVTQTPKHLITATGQRVTLRCSPRSGDLSVYWYQQSLDQGLQFLIQYYNGEERAKGNILERFSAQQFPDLHSELNLSSLELGDSALYFCASSPPSGINEQFFGPGTRLTVL.